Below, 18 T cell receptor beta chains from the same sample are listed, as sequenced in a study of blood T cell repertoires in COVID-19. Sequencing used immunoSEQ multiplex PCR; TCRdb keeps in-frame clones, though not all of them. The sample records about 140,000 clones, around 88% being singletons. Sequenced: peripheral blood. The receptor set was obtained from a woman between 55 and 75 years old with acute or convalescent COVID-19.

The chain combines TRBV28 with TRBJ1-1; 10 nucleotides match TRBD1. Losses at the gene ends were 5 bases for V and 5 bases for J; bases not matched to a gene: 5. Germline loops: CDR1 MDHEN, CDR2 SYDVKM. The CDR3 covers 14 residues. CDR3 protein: CASSHGTGVTEAFF. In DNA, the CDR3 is TGTGCCAGCAGTCACGGGACAGGGGTTACTGAAGCTTTCTTT. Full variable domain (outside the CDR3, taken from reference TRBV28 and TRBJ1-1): DVKVTQSSRYLVKRTGEKVFLECVQDMDHENMFWYRQDPGLGLRLIYFSYDVKMKEKGDIPEGYSVSREKKERFSLILESASTNQTSMYLCASSHGTGVTEAFFGQGTRLTVV.

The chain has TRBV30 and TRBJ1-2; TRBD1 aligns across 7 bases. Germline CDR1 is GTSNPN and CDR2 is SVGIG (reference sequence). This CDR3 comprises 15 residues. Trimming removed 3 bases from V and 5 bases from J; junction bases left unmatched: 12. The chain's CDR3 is CAWRRDRANSYGYTF. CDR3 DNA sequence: TGTGCCTGGAGGAGAGACAGGGCAAACTCATATGGCTACACCTTC.

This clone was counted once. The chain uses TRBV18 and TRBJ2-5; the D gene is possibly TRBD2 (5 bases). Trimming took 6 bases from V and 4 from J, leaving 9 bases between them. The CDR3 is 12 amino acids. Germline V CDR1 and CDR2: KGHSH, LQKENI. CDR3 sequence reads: CASSDSPETQYF. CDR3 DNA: TGTGCCAGCTCGGACTCCCCAGAGACCCAGTACTTC.

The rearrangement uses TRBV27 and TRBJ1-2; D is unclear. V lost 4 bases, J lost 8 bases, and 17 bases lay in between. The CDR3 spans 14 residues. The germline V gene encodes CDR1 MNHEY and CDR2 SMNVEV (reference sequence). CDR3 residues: CASSSPSGGMGYTF. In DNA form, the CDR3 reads TGTGCCAGCAGTTCCCCCTCCGGAGGCATGGGCTACACCTTC.

The CDR3 spells CASSPGNSYNEQFF. DNA of the CDR3: TGCGCCAGCAGTCCCGGGAACTCCTACAATGAGCAGTTCTTC. This chain uses TRBV5-1 with TRBJ2-1, with D possibly matching TRBD2 (5 bases). This CDR3 has 14 residues. Germline CDR1 is SGHRS and CDR2 is YFSETQ. V was trimmed by 5 bases and J by 0 bases, leaving 9 bases between them.

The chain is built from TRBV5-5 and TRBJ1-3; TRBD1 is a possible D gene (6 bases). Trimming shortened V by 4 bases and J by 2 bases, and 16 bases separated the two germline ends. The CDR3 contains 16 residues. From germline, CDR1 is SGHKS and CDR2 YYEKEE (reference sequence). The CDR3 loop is CASSQTGQQAGNTIYF. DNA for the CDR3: TGTGCCAGCAGCCAGACAGGTCAGCAGGCTGGAAACACCATATATTTT. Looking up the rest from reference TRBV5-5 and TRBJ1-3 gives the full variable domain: DAGVTQSPTHLIKTRGQQVTLRCSPISGHKSVSWYQQVLGQGPQFIFQYYEKEERGRGNFPDRFSARQFPNYSSELNVNALLLGDSALYLCASSQTGQQAGNTIYFGEGSWLTVV.

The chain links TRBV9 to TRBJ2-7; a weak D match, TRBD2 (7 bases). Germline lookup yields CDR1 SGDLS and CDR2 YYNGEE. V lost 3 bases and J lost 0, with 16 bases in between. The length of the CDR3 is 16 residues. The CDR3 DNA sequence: TGTGCCAGCAGCGACCCCTTCGGGGGGCCCTCCTACGAGCAGTACTTC. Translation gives CASSDPFGGPSYEQYF.

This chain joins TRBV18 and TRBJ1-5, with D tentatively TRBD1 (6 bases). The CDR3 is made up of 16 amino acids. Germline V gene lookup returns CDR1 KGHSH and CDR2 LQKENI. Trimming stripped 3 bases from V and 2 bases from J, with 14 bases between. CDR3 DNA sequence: TGTGCCAGCTCACCGCGACAGGCGGAGGGCAATCAGCCCCAGCATTTT. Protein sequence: CASSPRQAEGNQPQHF. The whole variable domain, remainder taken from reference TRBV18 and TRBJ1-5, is NAGVMQNPRHLVRRRGQEARLRCSPMKGHSHVYWYRQLPEEGLKFMVYLQKENIIDESGMPKERFSAEFPKEGPSILRIQQVVRGDSAAYFCASSPRQAEGNQPQHFGDGTRLSIL.

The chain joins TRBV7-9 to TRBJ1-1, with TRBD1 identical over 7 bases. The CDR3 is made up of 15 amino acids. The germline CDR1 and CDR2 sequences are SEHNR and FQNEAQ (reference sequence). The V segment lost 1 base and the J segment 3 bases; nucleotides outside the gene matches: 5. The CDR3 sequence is CASSLGGGFDTEAFF. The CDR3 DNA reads TGTGCCAGCAGCTTAGGAGGGGGCTTTGACACTGAAGCTTTCTTT.

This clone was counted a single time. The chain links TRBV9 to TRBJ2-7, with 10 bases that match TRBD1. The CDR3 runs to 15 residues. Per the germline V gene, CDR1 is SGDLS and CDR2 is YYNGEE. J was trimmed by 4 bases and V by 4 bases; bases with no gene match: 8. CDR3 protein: CASSPRDRGRYEQYF. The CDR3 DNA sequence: TGTGCCAGCAGCCCCCGGGACAGGGGTAGGTACGAGCAGTACTTC.

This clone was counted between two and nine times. CDR3 loop: CASSPIEDYGYTF. The CDR3 DNA follows: TGTGCCAGCAGCCCTATAGAGGACTATGGCTACACCTTC. The V and J genes are TRBV2 and TRBJ1-2; D is unclear. V was pared by 6 bases and J by 3 bases, with 11 bases between. The CDR3 sequence is 13 residues long. Germline CDR1 reads SNHLY; CDR2 reads FYNNEI.

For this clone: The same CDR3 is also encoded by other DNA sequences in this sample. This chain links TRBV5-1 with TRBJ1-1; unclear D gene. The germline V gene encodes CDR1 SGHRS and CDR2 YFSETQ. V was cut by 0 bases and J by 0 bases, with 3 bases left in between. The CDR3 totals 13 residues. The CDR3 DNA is TGCGCCAGCAGCTTGGACATGAACACTGAAGCTTTCTTT. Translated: CASSLDMNTEAFF.

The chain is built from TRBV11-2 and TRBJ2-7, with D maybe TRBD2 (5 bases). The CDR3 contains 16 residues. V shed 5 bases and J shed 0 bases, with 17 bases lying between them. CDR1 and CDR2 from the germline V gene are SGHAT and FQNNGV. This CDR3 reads CASSGQRMTSSYEQYF. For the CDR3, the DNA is TGTGCCAGCAGCGGCCAGCGGATGACCAGCTCCTACGAGCAGTACTTC.

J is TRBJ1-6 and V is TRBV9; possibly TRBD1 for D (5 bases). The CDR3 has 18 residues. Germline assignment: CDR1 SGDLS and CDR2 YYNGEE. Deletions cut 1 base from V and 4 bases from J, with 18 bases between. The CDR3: CASSVPPPGGGYNSPLHF. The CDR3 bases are TGTGCCAGCAGCGTACCCCCCCCGGGGGGGGGTTATAATTCACCCCTCCACTTT.

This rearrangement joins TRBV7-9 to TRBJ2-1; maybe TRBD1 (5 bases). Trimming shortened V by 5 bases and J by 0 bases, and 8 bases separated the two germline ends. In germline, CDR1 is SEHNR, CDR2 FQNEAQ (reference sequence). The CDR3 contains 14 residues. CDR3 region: CASSPGYSYNEQFF. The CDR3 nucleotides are TGTGCCAGCAGCCCAGGGTACTCCTACAATGAGCAGTTCTTC.

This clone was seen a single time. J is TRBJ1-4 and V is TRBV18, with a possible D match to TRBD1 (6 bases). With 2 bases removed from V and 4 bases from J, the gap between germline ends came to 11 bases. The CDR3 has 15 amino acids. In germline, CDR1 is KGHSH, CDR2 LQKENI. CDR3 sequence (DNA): TGTGCCAGCTCACCAGGACAGATTAATAATGAAAAACTGTTTTTT. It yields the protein CASSPGQINNEKLFF. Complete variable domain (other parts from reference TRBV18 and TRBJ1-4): NAGVMQNPRHLVRRRGQEARLRCSPMKGHSHVYWYRQLPEEGLKFMVYLQKENIIDESGMPKERFSAEFPKEGPSILRIQQVVRGDSAAYFCASSPGQINNEKLFFGSGTQLSVL.

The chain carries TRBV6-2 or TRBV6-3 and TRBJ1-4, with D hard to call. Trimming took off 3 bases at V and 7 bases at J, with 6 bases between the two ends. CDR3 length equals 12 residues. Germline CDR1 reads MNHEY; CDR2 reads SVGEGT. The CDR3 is CASSYFREKLFF. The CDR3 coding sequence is TGTGCCAGCAGTTATTTTCGTGAAAAACTGTTTTTT.

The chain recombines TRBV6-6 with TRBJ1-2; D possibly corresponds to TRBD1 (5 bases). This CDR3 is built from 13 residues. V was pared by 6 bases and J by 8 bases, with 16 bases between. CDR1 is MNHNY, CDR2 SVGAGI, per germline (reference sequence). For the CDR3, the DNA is TGTGCCAGCAGGTACGACAGCCTTTTGGGCTACACCTTC. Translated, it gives CASRYDSLLGYTF.